This T cell receptor beta chain was obtained from a study of T-cell memory formation after mild COVID-19. The CDR3 extends over 16 amino acids. The germline CDR1 and CDR2 sequences are SEHNR and FQNEAQ (reference sequence). With 5 bases removed from V and 8 bases from J, the gap between germline ends came to 21 bases. This clonotype has more than one count but fewer than ten. One entry per CDR3 protein results from TCRdb running MiXCR on the 5' RACE reads. The table has around 300,000 distinct CDR3 sequences, roughly an eighth seen once; the top ten hold approximately 22%. What was sequenced was PBMCs or a T cell subset sorted from them (not recorded which). The rearrangement joins TRBV7-9 to TRBJ1-4; D is uncertain. This clonotype was obtained from a young man who had mild COVID-19 (a few samples of this study predate the infection). Cell type and time point are not known. CDR3 sequence (DNA): TGTGCCAGCAGCGGGTCGCCGGGCAGCCTTAACGAAAAACTGTTTTTT. Translating it yields CASSGSPGSLNEKLFF.